One and the same sample provided the 4 T cell receptor beta chains below, sequenced in a study of technical replicates of blood from a few donors. Method: immunoSEQ multiplex PCR; TCRdb's copy keeps in-frame clones and lacks some. The data show roughly 15,000 clones, roughly four fifths seen once. Sample: PBMCs. All receptors derive from a human donor in good health.

CDR3 in DNA: TGTGCCAGCAAAGTGGGGACTGGAGCCTACGAGCAGTACTTC. It specifies CASKVGTGAYEQYF. The chain uses TRBV2 and TRBJ2-7; a weak D match, TRBD2 (6 bases). Per germline, CDR1 SNHLY and CDR2 FYNNEI. The CDR3 loop spans 14 amino acids. Deletions cut 7 bases from V and 2 bases from J, with 15 bases between.

The chain joins TRBV5-1 to TRBJ2-1; D remains ambiguous. Germline V lookup: CDR1 SGHRS, CDR2 YFSETQ. The CDR3 loop spans 13 amino acids. V lost 0 bases and J 4 bases, leaving 5 bases between the germline ends. The CDR3 bases are TGCGCCAGCAGCTTGGCTGTGTACAATGAGCAGTTCTTC. Protein: CASSLAVYNEQFF.

The J gene is TRBJ1-2, the V gene TRBV5-4, with 7 bases lining up with TRBD1. The ends lost 4 bases at V and 2 bases at J; junction bases unmatched: 5. CDR3 length equals 14 residues. CDR1 and CDR2 (germline): SGHNT, YYREEE (reference sequence). CDR3 nucleotides: TGTGCCAGCAGCGACAGACAGGGAAACTATGGCTACACCTTC. This gives the protein CASSDRQGNYGYTF. The full variable domain, completed using reference TRBV5-4 and TRBJ1-2, is ETGVTQSPTHLIKTRGQQVTLRCSSQSGHNTVSWYQQALGQGPQFIFQYYREEENGRGNFPPRFSGLQFPNYSSELNVNALELDDSALYLCASSDRQGNYGYTFGSGTRLTVV.

The rearrangement joins TRBV10-3 to TRBJ1-4; D call uncertain. V shed 6 bases and J shed 0 bases, with 11 bases lying between them. This CDR3 spans 15 amino acids. Germline V CDR1 and CDR2: ENHRY, SYGVKD. This CDR3 is CAISPSVSTNEKLFF. The DNA of the CDR3 is TGTGCCATCAGCCCCTCCGTGTCAACTAATGAAAAACTGTTTTTT.